This T cell receptor (beta chain) originates from a study of blood T cell repertoires in COVID-19. Trimming took off 5 bases at V and 5 bases at J, with 19 bases between the two ends. CDR3 length: 15 amino acids. Looked up from germline, CDR1 is SGHVS and CDR2 is FNYEAQ. How the authors handled the data: Reference gene primers were amplified, and this amplification served to estimate nucleated cell counts. Assay used: immunoSEQ multiplex PCR; TCRdb lists only in-frame clones, some missing. That table gives V, J and clone size, and the DNA gave D and trimming. The sample holds about 93,000 clones, roughly nine tenths seen once.

This TCR was sampled from a human donor with active COVID-19. The donor label of this sample is uncertain. What was sequenced was peripheral blood. The genes are TRBV7-6 and TRBJ2-7, with a possible D match to TRBD1 (6 bases). CDR3 bases: TGTGCCAGCAGCCGCGGACAGTCACAGGTGGACGAGCAGTACTTC. Translated: CASSRGQSQVDEQYF.